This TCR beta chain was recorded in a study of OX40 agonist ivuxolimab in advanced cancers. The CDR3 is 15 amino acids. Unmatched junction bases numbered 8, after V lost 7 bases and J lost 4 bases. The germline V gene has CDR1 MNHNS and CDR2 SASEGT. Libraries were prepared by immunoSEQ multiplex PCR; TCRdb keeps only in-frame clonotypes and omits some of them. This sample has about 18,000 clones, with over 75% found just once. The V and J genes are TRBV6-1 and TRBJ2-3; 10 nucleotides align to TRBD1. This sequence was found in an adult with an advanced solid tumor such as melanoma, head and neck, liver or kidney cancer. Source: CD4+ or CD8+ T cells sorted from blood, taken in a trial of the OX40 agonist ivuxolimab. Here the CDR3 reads CASTYDRGLADTQYF. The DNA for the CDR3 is TGTGCCAGCACCTACGACAGGGGGCTCGCAGATACGCAGTATTTT.